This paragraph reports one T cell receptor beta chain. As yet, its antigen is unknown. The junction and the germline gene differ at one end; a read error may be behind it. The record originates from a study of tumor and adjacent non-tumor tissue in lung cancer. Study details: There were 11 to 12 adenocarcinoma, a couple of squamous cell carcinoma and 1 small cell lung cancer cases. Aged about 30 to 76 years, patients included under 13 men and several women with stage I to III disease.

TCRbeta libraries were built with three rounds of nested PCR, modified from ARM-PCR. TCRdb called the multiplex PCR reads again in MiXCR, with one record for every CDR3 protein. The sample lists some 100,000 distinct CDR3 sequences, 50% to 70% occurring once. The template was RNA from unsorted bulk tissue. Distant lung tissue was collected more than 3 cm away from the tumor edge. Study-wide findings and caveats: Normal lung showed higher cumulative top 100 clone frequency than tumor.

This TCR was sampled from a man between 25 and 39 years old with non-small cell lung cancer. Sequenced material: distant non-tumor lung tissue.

The CDR3 DNA is TGTACCAGCAGTTCAACCTCCTACAATGGGCAGTTCTTC. It encodes CTSSSTSYNGQFF. V gene TRBV6-2 or TRBV6-3 combines with J gene TRBJ2-1; D unresolved. The CDR3 consists of 13 residues. The germline V gene has CDR1 MNHEY and CDR2 SVGEGT.